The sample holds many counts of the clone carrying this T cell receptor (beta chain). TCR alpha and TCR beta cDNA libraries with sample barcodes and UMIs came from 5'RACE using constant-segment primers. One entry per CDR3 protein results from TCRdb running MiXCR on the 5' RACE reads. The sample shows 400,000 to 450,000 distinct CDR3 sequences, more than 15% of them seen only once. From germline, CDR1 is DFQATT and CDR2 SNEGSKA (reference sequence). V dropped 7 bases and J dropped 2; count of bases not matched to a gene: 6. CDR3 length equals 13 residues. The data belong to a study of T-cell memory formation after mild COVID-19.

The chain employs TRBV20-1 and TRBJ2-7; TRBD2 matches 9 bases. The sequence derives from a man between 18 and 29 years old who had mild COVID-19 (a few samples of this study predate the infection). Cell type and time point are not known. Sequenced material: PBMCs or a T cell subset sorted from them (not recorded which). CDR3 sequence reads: CSGASGDPYEQYF. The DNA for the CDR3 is TGCAGTGGGGCTAGCGGGGACCCCTACGAGCAGTACTTC.